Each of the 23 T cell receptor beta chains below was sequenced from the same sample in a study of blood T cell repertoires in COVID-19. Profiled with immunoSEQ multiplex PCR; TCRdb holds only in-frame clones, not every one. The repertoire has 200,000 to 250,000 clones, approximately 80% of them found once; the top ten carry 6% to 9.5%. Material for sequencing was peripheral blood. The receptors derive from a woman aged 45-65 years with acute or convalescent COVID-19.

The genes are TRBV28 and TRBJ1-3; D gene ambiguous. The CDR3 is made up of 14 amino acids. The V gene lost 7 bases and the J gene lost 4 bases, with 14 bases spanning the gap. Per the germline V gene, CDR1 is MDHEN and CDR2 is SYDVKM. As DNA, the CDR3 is TGTGCCAGCACAGATTTCTCTCGCGGAAACACCATATATTTT. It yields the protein CASTDFSRGNTIYF.

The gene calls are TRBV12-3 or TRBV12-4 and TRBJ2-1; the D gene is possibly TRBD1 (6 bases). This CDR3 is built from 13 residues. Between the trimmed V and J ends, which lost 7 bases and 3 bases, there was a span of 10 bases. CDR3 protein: CASTMDSYNEQFF. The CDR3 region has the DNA TGTGCCAGCACCATGGACAGCTACAATGAGCAGTTCTTC.

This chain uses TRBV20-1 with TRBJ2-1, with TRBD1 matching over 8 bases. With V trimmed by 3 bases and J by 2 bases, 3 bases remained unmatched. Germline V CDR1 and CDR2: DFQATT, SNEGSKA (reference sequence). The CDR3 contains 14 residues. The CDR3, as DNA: TGCAGTGCTAGTGCAGGGGGCGCCTACAATGAGCAGTTCTTC. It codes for CSASAGGAYNEQFF.

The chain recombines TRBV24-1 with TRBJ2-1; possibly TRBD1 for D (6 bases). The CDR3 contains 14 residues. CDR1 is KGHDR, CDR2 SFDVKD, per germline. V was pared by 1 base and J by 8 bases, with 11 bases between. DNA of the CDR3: TGTGCCACCAGTGATTTAATTACAGGGCATGAGCAGTTCTTC. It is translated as CATSDLITGHEQFF.

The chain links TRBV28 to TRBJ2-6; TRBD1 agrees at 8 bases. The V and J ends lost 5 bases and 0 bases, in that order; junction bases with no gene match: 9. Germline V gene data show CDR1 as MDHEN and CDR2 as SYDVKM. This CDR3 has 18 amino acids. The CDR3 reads CASSRPGQGNSGANVLTF. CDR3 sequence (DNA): TGTGCCAGCAGTAGGCCCGGACAGGGTAACTCTGGGGCCAACGTCCTGACTTTC.

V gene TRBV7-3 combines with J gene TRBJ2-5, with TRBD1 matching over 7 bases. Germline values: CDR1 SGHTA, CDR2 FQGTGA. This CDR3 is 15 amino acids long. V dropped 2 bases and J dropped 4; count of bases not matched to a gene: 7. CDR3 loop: CASSLATGRRETQYF. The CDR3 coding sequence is TGTGCCAGCAGCTTAGCGACAGGGAGACGAGAGACCCAGTACTTC.

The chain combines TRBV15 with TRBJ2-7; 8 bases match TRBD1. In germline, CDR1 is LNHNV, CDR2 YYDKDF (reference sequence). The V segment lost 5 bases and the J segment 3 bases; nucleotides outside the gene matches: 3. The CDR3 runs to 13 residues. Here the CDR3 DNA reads TGTGCCACCAGCCAAGGGACAGGCTACGAGCAGTACTTC. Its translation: CATSQGTGYEQYF.

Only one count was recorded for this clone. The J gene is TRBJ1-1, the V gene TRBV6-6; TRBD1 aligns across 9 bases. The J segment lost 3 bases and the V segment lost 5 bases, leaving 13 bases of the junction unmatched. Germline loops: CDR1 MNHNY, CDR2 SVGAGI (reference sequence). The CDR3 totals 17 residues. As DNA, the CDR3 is TGTGCCAGCAGTCCACGGTACAGGGGGCCAGTCGACACTGAAGCTTTCTTT. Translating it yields CASSPRYRGPVDTEAFF.

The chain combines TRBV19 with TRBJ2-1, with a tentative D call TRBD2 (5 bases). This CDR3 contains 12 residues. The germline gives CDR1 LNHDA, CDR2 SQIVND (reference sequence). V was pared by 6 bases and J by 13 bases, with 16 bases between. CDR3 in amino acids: CASSIIEGNQFF. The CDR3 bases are TGTGCCAGTAGCATAATTGAGGGCAATCAGTTCTTC. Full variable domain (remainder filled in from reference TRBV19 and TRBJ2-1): DGGITQSPKYLFRKEGQNVTLSCEQNLNHDAMYWYRQDPGQGLRLIYYSQIVNDFQKGDIAEGYSVSREKKESFPLTVTSAQKNPTAFYLCASSIIEGNQFFGPGTRLTVL.

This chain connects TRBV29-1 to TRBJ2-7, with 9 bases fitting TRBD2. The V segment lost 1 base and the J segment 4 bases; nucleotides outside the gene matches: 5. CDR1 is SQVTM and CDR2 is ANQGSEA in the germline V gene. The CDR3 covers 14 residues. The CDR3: CSVEVRTSVYEQYF. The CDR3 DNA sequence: TGCAGCGTTGAAGTCAGGACTAGCGTTTACGAGCAGTACTTC.

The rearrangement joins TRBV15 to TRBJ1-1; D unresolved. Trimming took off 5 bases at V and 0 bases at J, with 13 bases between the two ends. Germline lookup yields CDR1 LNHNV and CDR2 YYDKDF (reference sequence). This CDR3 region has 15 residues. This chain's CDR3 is CATSSPGRVNTEAFF. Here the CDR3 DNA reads TGTGCCACCAGCTCCCCCGGGAGGGTGAACACTGAAGCTTTCTTT.

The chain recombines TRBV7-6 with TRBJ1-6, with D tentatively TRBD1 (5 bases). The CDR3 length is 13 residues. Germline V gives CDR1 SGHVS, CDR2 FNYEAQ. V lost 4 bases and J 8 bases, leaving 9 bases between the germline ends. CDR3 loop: CASSSKTDSPLHF. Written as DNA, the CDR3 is TGTGCCAGCAGCTCGAAGACAGATTCACCCCTCCACTTT. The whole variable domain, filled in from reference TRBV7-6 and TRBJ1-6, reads GAGVSQSPRYKVTKRGQDVALRCDPISGHVSLYWYRQALGQGPEFLTYFNYEAQQDKSGLPNDRFSAERPEGSISTLTIQRTEQRDSAMYRCASSSKTDSPLHFGNGTRLTVT.

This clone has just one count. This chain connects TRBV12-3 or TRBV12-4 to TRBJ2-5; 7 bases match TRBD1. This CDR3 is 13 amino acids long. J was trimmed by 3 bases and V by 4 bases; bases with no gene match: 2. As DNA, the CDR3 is TGTGCCAGCAGTTATGACAGGGAAGAGACCCAGTACTTC. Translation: CASSYDREETQYF.

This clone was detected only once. CDR3 sequence (DNA): TGCGCCAGCAGTGAGCAGGTGTACAGCTACGAGCAGTACTTC. This translates into CASSEQVYSYEQYF. The chain employs TRBV10-1 and TRBJ2-7; D not resolved. CDR3 size: 14 residues. With 2 bases removed from V and 3 bases from J, the gap between germline ends came to 11 bases. Germline CDR1 WNHNN, CDR2 SYGVQD (reference sequence).

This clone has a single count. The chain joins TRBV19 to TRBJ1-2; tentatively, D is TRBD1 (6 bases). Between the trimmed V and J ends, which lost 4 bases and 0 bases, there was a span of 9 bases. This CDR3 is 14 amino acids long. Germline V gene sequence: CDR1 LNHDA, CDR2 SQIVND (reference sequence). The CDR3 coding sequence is TGTGCCAGTAGTAACAGGGCGCCTAACTATGGCTACACCTTC. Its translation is CASSNRAPNYGYTF.

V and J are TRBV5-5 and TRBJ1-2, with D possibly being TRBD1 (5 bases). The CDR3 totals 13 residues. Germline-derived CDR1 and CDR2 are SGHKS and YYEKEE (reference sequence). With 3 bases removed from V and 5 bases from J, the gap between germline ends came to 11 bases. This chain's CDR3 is CASSSAGRYGYTF. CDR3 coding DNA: TGTGCCAGCAGCTCCGCGGGACGTTATGGCTACACCTTC.

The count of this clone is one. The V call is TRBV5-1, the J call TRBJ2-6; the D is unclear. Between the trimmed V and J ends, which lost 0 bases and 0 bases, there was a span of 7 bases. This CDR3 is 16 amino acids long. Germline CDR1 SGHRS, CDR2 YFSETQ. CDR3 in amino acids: CASSLELNSGANVLTF. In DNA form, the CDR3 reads TGCGCCAGCAGCTTGGAGCTCAACTCTGGGGCCAACGTCCTGACTTTC.

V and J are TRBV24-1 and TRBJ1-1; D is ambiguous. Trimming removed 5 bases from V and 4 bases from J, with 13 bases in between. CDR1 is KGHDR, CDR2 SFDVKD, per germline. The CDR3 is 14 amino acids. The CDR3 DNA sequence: TGTGCCACCAGTGGGGCGGAGGGAACCACTGAAGCTTTCTTT. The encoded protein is CATSGAEGTTEAFF.

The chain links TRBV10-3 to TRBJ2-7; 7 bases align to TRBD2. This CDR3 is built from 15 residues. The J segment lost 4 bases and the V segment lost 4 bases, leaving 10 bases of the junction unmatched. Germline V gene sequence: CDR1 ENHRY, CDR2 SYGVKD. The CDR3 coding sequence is TGTGCCATCAGTGCCCAGACGGGAGGAGGGTACGAGCAGTACTTC. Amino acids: CAISAQTGGGYEQYF.

The CDR3 DNA is TGTGCCAGTAGTACCGGGACAGGCTACCGGGAGACCCAGTACTTC. Its translation is CASSTGTGYRETQYF. This chain connects TRBV19 to TRBJ2-5, with TRBD1 matching over 8 bases. From germline, CDR1 is LNHDA and CDR2 SQIVND (reference sequence). CDR3 length: 15 amino acids. V shed 4 bases and J 5 bases; nucleotides not matched to a gene: 9.

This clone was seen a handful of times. Here the CDR3 reads CASKASLADRNEQFF. The CDR3 DNA reads TGTGCCAGCAAGGCATCACTAGCGGATAGGAATGAGCAGTTCTTC. The rearrangement joins TRBV6-5 to TRBJ2-1; 8 bases fit TRBD2. V gave up 7 bases and J gave up 7 bases; unmatched junction bases: 12. Germline CDR1 MNHEY, CDR2 SVGAGI. This CDR3 spans 15 amino acids.

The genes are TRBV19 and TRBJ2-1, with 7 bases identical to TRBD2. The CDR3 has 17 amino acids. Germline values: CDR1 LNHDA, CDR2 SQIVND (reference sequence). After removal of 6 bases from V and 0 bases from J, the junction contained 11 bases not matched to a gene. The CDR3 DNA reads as TGTGCCAGTAGCCCCCAGGGACTACGAAACTCCTACAATGAGCAGTTCTTC. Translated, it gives CASSPQGLRNSYNEQFF.

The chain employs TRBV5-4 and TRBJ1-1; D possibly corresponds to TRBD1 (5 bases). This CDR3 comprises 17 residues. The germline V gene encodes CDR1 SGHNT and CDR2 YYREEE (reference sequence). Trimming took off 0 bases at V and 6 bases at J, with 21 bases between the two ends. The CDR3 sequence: CASSLGGVGDIRAEAFF. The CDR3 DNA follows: TGTGCCAGCAGCTTGGGCGGGGTAGGGGATATTCGCGCTGAAGCTTTCTTT.